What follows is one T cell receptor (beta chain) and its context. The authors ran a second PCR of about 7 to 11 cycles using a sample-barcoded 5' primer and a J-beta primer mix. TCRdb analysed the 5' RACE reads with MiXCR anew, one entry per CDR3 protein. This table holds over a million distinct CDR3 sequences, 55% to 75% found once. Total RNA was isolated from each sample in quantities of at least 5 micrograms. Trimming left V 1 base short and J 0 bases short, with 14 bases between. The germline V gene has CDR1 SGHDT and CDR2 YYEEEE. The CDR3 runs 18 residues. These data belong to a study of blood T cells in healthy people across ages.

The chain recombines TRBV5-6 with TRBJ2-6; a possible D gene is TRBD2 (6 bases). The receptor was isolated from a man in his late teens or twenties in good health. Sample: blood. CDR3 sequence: CASSLFEGGISGANVLTF. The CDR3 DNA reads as TGTGCCAGCAGCTTGTTTGAGGGAGGAATCTCTGGGGCCAACGTCCTGACTTTC. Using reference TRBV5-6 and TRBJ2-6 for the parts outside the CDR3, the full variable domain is DAGVTQSPTHLIKTRGQQVTLRCSPKSGHDTVSWYQQALGQGPQFIFQYYEEEERQRGNFPDRFSGHQFPNYSSELNVNALLLGDSALYLCASSLFEGGISGANVLTFGAGSRLTVL.